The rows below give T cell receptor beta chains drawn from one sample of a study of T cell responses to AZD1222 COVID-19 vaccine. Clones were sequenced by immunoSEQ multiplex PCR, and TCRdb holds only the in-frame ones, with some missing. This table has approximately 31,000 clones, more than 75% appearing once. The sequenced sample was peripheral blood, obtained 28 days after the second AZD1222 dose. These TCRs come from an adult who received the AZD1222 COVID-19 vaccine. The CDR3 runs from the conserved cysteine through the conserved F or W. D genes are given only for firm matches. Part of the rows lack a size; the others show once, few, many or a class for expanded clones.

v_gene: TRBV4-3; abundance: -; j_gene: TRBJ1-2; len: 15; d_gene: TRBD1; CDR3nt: TGCGCCAGCAGCCATGGACAGGGACCTAACTATGGCTACACCTTC; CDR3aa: CASSHGQGPNYGYTF
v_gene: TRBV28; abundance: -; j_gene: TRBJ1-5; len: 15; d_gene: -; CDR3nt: TGTGCCAGCAGATCCCCTATAGGGGGGAGTCAGCCCCAGCATTTT; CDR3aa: CASRSPIGGSQPQHF
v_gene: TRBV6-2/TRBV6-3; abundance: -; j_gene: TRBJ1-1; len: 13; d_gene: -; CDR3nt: TGTGCCAGCAGTTACATCACTGCGGGTGAAGCTTTCTTT; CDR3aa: CASSYITAGEAFF
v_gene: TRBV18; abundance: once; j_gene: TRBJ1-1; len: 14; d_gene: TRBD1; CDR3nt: TGTGCCAGCTCACGGGACAGTGGAAACACTGAAGCTTTCTTT; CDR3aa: CASSRDSGNTEAFF
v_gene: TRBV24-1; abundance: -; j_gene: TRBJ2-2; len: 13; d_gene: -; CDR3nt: TGTGCCACCAGTGCCTTCTCAGCTGGGGAGCTGTTTTTT; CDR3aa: CATSAFSAGELFF
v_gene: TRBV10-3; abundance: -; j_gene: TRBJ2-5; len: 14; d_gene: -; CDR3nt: TGTGCCATCAGCCAACCCCCGGGGGGCGAGACCCAGTACTTC; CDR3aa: CAISQPPGGETQYF
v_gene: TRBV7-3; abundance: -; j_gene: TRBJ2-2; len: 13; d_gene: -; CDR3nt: TGTGCCAGCAGCGCGGGGTGGACCGGGGAGCTGTTTTTT; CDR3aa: CASSAGWTGELFF
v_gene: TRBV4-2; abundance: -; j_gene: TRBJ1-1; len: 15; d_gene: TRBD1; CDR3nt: TGTGCCAGCAGCCAAGTAGGGACAGCTAACACTGAAGCTTTCTTT; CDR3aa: CASSQVGTANTEAFF
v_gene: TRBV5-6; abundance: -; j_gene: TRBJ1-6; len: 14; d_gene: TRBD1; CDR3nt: TGTGCCAGCGGCCGAAGACAGGGAACTTCACCCCTCCACTTT; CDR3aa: CASGRRQGTSPLHF
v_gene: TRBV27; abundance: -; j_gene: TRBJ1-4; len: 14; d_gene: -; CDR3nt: TGTGCCAGCGGGCGGGGGACAACTAATGAAAAACTGTTTTTT; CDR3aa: CASGRGTTNEKLFF
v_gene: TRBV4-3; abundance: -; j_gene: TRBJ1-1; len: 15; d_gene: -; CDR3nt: TGCGCCAGCAGCCTTTCGGGACACCTTAACACTGAAGCTTTCTTT; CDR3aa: CASSLSGHLNTEAFF
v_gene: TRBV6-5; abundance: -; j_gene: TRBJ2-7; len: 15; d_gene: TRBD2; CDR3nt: TGTGCCAGCAGTTACCAACCTAGCGGACTGTACGAGCAGTACTTC; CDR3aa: CASSYQPSGLYEQYF
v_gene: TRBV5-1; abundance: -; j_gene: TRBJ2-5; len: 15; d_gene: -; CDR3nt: TGCGCCAGCAGCTTGGCGGGGACGTACCAAGAGACCCAGTACTTC; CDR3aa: CASSLAGTYQETQYF
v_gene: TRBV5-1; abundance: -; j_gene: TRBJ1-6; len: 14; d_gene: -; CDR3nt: TGCGCCAGCAGCCTAGGACGTAGGGAATCACCCCTCCACTTT; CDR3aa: CASSLGRRESPLHF
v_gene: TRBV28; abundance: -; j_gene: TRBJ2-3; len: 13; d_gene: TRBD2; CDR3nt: TGTGCCAGCAGACGGGGGGGCACAGATACGCAGTATTTT; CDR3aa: CASRRGGTDTQYF
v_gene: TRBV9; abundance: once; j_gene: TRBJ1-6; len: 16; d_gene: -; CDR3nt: TGTGCCAGCAGCGTAGGATTACAGGCCGATAATTCACCCCTCCACTTT; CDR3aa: CASSVGLQADNSPLHF
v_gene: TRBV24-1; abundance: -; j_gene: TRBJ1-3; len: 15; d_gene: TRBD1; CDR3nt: TGTGCCACCAGTGATCCGGGACAGTCTGGAAACACCATATATTTT; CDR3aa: CATSDPGQSGNTIYF
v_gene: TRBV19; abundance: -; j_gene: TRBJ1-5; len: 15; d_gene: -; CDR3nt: TGTGCCAGTAGACCGACGACTGGTATTGGGCAGCCCCAGCATTTT; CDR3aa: CASRPTTGIGQPQHF
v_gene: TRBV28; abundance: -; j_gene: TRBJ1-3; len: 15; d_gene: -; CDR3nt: TGTGCCAGCAGTTTAGGAGCCAGGGTCGGAAACACCATATATTTT; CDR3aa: CASSLGARVGNTIYF
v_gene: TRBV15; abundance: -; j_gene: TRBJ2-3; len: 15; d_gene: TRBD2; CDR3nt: TGTGCCACCAGCAGAGAGCGGGGGGGCCCAGATACGCAGTATTTT; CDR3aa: CATSRERGGPDTQYF
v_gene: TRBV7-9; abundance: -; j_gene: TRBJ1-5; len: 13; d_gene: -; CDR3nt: TGTGCCAGCAGCTTAGAAGTGTCTCAGCCCCAGCATTTT; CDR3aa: CASSLEVSQPQHF
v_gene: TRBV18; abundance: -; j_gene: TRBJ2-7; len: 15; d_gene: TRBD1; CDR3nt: TGTGCCAGCTCATCTAGGGGACAGGGATTAGGCGAGCAGTACTTC; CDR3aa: CASSSRGQGLGEQYF
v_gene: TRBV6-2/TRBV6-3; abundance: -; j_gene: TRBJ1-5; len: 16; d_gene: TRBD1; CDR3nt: TGTGCCAGCAGCTTTACCGGGACAGGGGGCAATCAGCCCCAGCATTTT; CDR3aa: CASSFTGTGGNQPQHF
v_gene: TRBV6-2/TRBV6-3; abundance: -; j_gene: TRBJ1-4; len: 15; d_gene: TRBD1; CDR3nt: TGTGCCAGCAGTCCAGCCGGGACAGGGGATGAAAAACTGTTTTTT; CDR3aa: CASSPAGTGDEKLFF
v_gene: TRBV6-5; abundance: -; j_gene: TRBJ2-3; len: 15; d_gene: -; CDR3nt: TGTGCCAGCAGTTATACAAGCAGGGGTACAGATACGCAGTATTTT; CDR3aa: CASSYTSRGTDTQYF
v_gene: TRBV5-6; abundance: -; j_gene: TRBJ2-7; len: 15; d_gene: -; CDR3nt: TGTGCCAGCAGCTCCATTAGCGGAGGGCCCTACGAGCAGTACTTC; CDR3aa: CASSSISGGPYEQYF
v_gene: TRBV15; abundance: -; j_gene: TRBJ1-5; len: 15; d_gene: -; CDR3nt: TGTGCCACCAGCAGAGATATGGCGGGGAGTCAGCCCCAGCATTTT; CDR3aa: CATSRDMAGSQPQHF
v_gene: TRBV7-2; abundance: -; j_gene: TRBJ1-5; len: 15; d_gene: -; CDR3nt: TGTGCCAGCAGCTTAGGTGTAGGGCGCAATCAGCCCCAGCATTTT; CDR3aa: CASSLGVGRNQPQHF
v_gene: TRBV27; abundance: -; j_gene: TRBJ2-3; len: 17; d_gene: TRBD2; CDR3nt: TGTGCCAGCAGTCCCGATCAACTAGCGGGGTACACAGATACGCAGTATTTT; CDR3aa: CASSPDQLAGYTDTQYF
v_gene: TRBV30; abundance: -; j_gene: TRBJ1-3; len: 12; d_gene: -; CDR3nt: TGTGCCTGGAGGCTATCCGTAGGCTCCATATATTTT; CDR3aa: CAWRLSVGSIYF
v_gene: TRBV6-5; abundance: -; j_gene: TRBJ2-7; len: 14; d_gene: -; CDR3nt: TGTGCCAGCAGTATGTCAAAGAGCTCCTACGAGCAGTACTTC; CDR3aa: CASSMSKSSYEQYF
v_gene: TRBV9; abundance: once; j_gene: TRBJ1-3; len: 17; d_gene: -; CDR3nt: TGTGCCAGCAGCGCCCGGACCGGTGGTGGAACTGGAAACACCATATATTTT; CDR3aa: CASSARTGGGTGNTIYF
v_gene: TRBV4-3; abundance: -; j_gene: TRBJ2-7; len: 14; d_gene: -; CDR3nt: TGCGCCAGCAGCCAAGCCAAGGGGATAGGCGAGCAGTACTTC; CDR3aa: CASSQAKGIGEQYF
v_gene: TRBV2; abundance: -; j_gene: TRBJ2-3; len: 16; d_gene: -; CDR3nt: TGTGCCAGCAGTGAAGCCCCTAGCGTTAGCACAGATACGCAGTATTTT; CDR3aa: CASSEAPSVSTDTQYF
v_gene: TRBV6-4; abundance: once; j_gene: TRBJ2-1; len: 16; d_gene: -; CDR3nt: TGTGCCAGCAGTTCCGAGGGGGGGGTTGGTGGCAATGAGCAGTTCTTC; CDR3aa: CASSSEGGVGGNEQFF
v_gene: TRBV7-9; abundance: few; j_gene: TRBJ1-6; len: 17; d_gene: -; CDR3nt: TGTGCCAGCAGCGACCCTCGGCGAAGGGGCGACTATTCACCCCTCCACTTT; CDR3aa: CASSDPRRRGDYSPLHF
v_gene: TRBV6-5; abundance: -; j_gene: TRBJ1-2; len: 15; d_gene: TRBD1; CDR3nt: TGTGCCAGCAGCTCAGACAGGGGCCTTGGCTATGGCTACACCTTC; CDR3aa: CASSSDRGLGYGYTF
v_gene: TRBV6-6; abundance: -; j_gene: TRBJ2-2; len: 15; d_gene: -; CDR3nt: TGTGCCAGCAGTTACTGGGACATTGACACCGGGGAGCTGTTTTTT; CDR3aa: CASSYWDIDTGELFF
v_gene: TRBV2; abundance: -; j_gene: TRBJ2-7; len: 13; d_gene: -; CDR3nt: TGTGCCAGCAGTGATAGACAGGCAGAAGAGCAGTACTTC; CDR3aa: CASSDRQAEEQYF
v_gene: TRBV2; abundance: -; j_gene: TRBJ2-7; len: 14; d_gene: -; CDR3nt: TGTGCCAGCAGTGAAAATCAGGTCACCTACGAGCAGTACTTC; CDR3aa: CASSENQVTYEQYF
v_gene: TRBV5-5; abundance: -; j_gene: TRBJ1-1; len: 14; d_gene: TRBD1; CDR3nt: TGTGCCAGCAGCCCCGGGACAGTTACTTCTGAAGCTTTCTTT; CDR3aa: CASSPGTVTSEAFF
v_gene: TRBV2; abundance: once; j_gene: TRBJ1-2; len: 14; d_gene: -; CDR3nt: TGTGCCAGCCACCTAAGACAGATTAACTATGGCTACACCTTC; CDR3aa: CASHLRQINYGYTF
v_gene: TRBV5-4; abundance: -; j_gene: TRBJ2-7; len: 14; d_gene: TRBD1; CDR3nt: TGTGCCAGCAGCTTCTCAGGGGGCGTCACCGAGCAGTACTTC; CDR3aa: CASSFSGGVTEQYF
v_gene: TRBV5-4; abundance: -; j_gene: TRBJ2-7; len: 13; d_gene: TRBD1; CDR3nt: TGTGCCAGCAGCTTGGCAGGGGGTCGCGAGCAGTACTTC; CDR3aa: CASSLAGGREQYF
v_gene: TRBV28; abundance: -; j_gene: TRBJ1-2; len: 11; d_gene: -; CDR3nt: TGTGCCAGCAGTTCGGATTATGGCTACACCTTC; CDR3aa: CASSSDYGYTF
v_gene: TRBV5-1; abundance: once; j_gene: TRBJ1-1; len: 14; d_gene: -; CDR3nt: TGCGCCAGCAGCTCAGTGGACGGACACACTGAAGCTTTCTTT; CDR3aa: CASSSVDGHTEAFF
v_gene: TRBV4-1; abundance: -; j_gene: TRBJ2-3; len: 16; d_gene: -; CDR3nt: TGCGCCAGTAGCCCTCACGCTCCAGGGGGCACAGATACGCAGTATTTT; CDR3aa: CASSPHAPGGTDTQYF
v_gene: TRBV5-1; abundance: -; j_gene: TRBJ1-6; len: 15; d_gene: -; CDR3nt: TGCGCCAGCAGCCCGGCGACAGGTTCGGGTTCACCCCTCCACTTT; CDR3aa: CASSPATGSGSPLHF
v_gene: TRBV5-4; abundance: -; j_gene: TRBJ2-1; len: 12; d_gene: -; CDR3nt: TGTGCCAGCAGCTTGTACTACAATGAGCAGTTCTTC; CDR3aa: CASSLYYNEQFF
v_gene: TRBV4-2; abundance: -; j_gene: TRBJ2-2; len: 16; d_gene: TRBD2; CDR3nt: TGTGCCAGCAGCCCGCAACCTAGCGGGAACACCGGGGAGCTGTTTTTT; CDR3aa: CASSPQPSGNTGELFF
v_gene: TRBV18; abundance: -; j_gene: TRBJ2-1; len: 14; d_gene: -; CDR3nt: TGTGCCAGCTCACCAGAGGTAGGGTCAGGTGAGCAGTTCTTC; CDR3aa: CASSPEVGSGEQFF
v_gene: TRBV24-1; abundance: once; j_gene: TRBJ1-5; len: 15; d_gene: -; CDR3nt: TGTGCCACCAGTGATGGGGGGTCTCGCAATCAGCCCCAGCATTTT; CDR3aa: CATSDGGSRNQPQHF
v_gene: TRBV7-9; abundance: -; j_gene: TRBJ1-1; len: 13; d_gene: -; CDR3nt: TGTGCCAGCAGCTTAAAAGGGGACACTGAAGCTTTCTTT; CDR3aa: CASSLKGDTEAFF
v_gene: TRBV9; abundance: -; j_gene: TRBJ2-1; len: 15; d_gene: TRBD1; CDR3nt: TGTGCCAGCAGCGTAGAACAGGGGGGCTACAATGAGCAGTTCTTC; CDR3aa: CASSVEQGGYNEQFF
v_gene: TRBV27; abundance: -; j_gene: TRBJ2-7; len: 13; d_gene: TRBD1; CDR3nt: TGTGCCAGCCGAGGGACAGGGGGCTCCGAGCAGTACTTC; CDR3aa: CASRGTGGSEQYF